Listed here are 13 T cell receptor beta chains from one sample, sequenced in a study of blood T cell repertoires in COVID-19. Clones were sequenced by immunoSEQ multiplex PCR, and TCRdb holds only the in-frame ones, with some missing. The data hold some 150,000 clones, with 80% to 90% observed a single time. The sequenced material came from PBMCs or T cells enriched from blood (not recorded which). These receptors all stem from a man aged 50 to 59 who had recovered from COVID-19.

The J gene is TRBJ1-3, the V gene TRBV19, with 8 positions matching TRBD1. The CDR3 totals 14 residues. Germline assignment: CDR1 LNHDA and CDR2 SQIVND (reference sequence). Trimming at V came to 6 bases and at J to 6 bases, leaving 7 bases not matched to a gene. CDR3 DNA: TGTGCCAGTAGGGACAGGGTACGAGCAAACACCATATATTTT. Translating gives CASRDRVRANTIYF.

The chain combines TRBV28 with TRBJ1-6, with 7 nucleotides matching TRBD1. The CDR3 is 14 residues long. Germline V gene lookup returns CDR1 MDHEN and CDR2 SYDVKM. V gave up 2 bases and J gave up 8 bases; unmatched junction bases: 3. The CDR3 sequence: CASSLGGGHSPLHF. The DNA of the CDR3 is TGTGCCAGCAGTTTAGGAGGGGGCCATTCACCCCTCCACTTT.

The chain combines TRBV11-2 with TRBJ2-1, with TRBD1 matching 7 bases. V lost 5 bases and J lost 3; bases outside the gene matches: 7. The CDR3 runs to 15 residues. Looked up from germline, CDR1 is SGHAT and CDR2 is FQNNGV. The CDR3 sequence: CASSVSTGNYNEQFF. In DNA, the CDR3 is TGTGCCAGCAGCGTTTCGACAGGGAACTACAATGAGCAGTTCTTC.

CDR3 in amino acids: CATGGGTGIMETQYF. For the CDR3, the DNA is TGTGCCACCGGGGGGGGGACAGGGATAATGGAGACCCAGTACTTC. The chain couples TRBV24-1 to TRBJ2-5; 9 bases are shared with TRBD1. The V segment lost 9 bases and the J segment 5 bases; nucleotides outside the gene matches: 12. This CDR3 is built from 15 residues. Germline lookup yields CDR1 KGHDR and CDR2 SFDVKD.

V is TRBV4-1 and J is TRBJ1-1; 9 bases fit TRBD1. Losses at the gene ends were 4 bases for V and 6 bases for J; bases not matched to a gene: 6. The germline gives CDR1 MGHRA, CDR2 YSYEKL. This CDR3 contains 14 residues. This CDR3 reads CASSPQGADPEAFF. Written as DNA, the CDR3 is TGCGCCAGCAGCCCACAGGGGGCGGACCCTGAAGCTTTCTTT.

As concerns this clone: This sample includes further DNA sequences coding for the same CDR3. CDR3 loop: CASSRENTDTQYF. CDR3 nucleotide sequence: TGCGCCAGCAGCCGAGAGAACACAGATACGCAGTATTTT. V usage is TRBV5-1 and J usage is TRBJ2-3; unclear D gene. This CDR3 has 13 residues. Germline V gene sequence: CDR1 SGHRS, CDR2 YFSETQ. V dropped 4 bases and J dropped 2 bases, with 8 bases sitting between them.

The V call is TRBV5-6, the J call TRBJ1-4, with D perhaps matching TRBD1 (5 bases). CDR1 is SGHDT, CDR2 YYEEEE, per germline. The CDR3 spans 18 residues. Trimming took off 1 base at V and 2 bases at J, with 18 bases between the two ends. The CDR3 DNA reads TGTGCCAGCAGCTTGAACCTCATCAGGGTAGGGACTAATGAAAAACTGTTTTTT. Amino acids: CASSLNLIRVGTNEKLFF.

CDR3 loop: CASSKRGWALYGYTF. CDR3 sequence (DNA): TGTGCCAGCAGCAAAAGAGGGTGGGCCTTGTATGGCTACACCTTC. This chain uses TRBV6-2 or TRBV6-3 with TRBJ1-2; D ambiguous. V was pared by 6 bases and J by 5 bases, with 19 bases between. CDR1 is MNHEY, CDR2 SVGEGT, per germline. The CDR3 contains 15 residues.

The rearrangement uses TRBV28 and TRBJ2-5; maybe TRBD2 (7 bases). The CDR3 runs 14 residues. Germline V CDR1 and CDR2: MDHEN, SYDVKM. The V end was cut by 3 bases, the J end by 3 bases, with 11 bases between. This CDR3 reads CASSLRGREETQYF. CDR3 DNA: TGTGCCAGCAGTTTGAGGGGGAGGGAAGAGACCCAGTACTTC.

A single count supports this clone. The chain links TRBV5-1 to TRBJ1-2, with 7 bases identical to TRBD1. Germline V lookup: CDR1 SGHRS, CDR2 YFSETQ. CDR3 size: 16 residues. With 4 bases clipped from V and 0 bases from J, the junction kept 9 bases outside the gene matches. This CDR3 is CASSVAQGSTNYGYTF. Here the CDR3 DNA reads TGCGCCAGCAGCGTAGCACAGGGGAGCACTAACTATGGCTACACCTTC.

The V and J genes are TRBV6-4 and TRBJ2-7; 13 nucleotides agree with TRBD2. This CDR3 spans 12 amino acids. Germline V gene lookup returns CDR1 MRHNA and CDR2 SNTAGT. The chain's CDR3 is CASRTGTSGISV. In DNA, the CDR3 is TGTGCCAGCAGGACCGGGACTAGCGGGATTAGTGTC.

The chain links TRBV15 to TRBJ1-4, with a tentative D call TRBD1 (5 bases). Trimming removed 3 bases from V and 7 bases from J, with 9 bases in between. The germline V gene encodes CDR1 LNHNV and CDR2 YYDKDF (reference sequence). The CDR3 covers 13 residues. The CDR3 nucleotides are TGTGCCACCAGCAGCAGGGTTAGTGAAAAACTGTTTTTT. Its protein product is CATSSRVSEKLFF.

This sequence joins TRBV7-9 and TRBJ2-3; 8 bases are a match to TRBD1. The V gene's germline CDR1 is SEHNR and CDR2 FQNEAQ (reference sequence). The CDR3 contains 14 residues. The V segment lost 3 bases and the J segment 5 bases; nucleotides outside the gene matches: 4. The CDR3 coding sequence is TGTGCCAGCAGCTTTCGACAGGGGCAAGATACGCAGTATTTT. Translation: CASSFRQGQDTQYF.